This T cell receptor (beta chain) comes out of a study of metastatic and nonmetastatic thyroid tumors. TCRdb re-called the PCR reads with MiXCR. The data contain roughly 83,000 clones, 15% of them singletons. This clone showed up many times. Germline V CDR1 and CDR2: GTSNPN, SVGIG (reference sequence). V was trimmed by 8 bases and J by 5 bases, leaving 15 bases between them. The CDR3 loop spans 12 amino acids. Each patient came to thyroid surgery without any prior treatment (of any kind). This TCR was sampled from a female donor with papillary thyroid cancer or a benign thyroid nodule (not recorded which). Some clones in this sample may be carry-over from other donors' samples. The chain has TRBV30 and TRBJ1-1; D possibly corresponds to TRBD1 (5 bases). Sequencing was carried out using blood. The CDR3: CALDGGGTEAFF. As DNA, the CDR3 is TGTGCCCTGGATGGGGGGGGTACTGAAGCTTTCTTT.